The clone carrying this TCR beta chain was observed a handful of times. Its antigen is not known. Peripheral blood samples of 9 to 10 milliliters were drawn from each donor. This sample was included in a study of blood T cells in healthy people across ages. Across the whole study: Template-switching capture recovered about one barcoded beta molecule per two T cells.

A J-beta primer mix and a sample-barcoded 5' primer were used in a second PCR of roughly 6 to 11 cycles. A 12-random-nucleotide template-switch adaptor tagged each cDNA molecule. TCRdb passed the 5' RACE reads through MiXCR, listing each CDR3 protein once. The sample consists of roughly 860,000 distinct CDR3 sequences, around 68% of them appearing once. The germline gives CDR1 SQVTM, CDR2 ANQGSEA. This CDR3 comprises 11 residues. V lost 7 bases to trimming and J lost 0 bases, with 5 bases between them. Regarding the study as a whole: One million T cells yielded diversity estimates that were considered underestimates.

The sample taken for sequencing was blood. The receptor's source is a man aged 25 to 40 in good health. The chain carries TRBV29-1 and TRBJ2-3; no clear D. The CDR3 loop reads CSGRSTDTQYF. The CDR3, as DNA: TGCAGCGGCCGGAGCACAGATACGCAGTATTTT.